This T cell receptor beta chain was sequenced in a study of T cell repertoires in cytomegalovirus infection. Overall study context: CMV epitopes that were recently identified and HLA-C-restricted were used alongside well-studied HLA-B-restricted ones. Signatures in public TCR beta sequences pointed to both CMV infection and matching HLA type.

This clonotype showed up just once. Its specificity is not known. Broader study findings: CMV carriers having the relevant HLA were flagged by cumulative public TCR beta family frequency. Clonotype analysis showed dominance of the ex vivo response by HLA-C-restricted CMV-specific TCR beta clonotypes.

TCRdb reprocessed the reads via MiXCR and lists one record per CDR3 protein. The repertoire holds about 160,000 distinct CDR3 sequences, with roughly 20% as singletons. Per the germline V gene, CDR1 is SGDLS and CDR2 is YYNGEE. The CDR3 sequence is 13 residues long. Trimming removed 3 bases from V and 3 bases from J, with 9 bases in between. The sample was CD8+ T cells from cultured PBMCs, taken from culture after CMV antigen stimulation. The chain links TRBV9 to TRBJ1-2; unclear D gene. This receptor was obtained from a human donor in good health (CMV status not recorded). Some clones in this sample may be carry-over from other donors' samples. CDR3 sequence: CASSDNSDYGYTF. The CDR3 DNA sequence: TGTGCCAGCAGCGACAACAGCGACTATGGCTACACCTTC.